The T cell receptor (beta chain) under discussion was sequenced for a study of cytomegalovirus exposure and HLA in healthy donors. Researchers ran the PCR with 60 Vbeta and 13 Jbeta primers. Method: immunoSEQ multiplex PCR; TCRdb's copy keeps in-frame clones and lacks some. The sample lists roughly 130,000 clones; 65% to 80% were seen once. This clone has more than one count but fewer than ten. What it binds is unknown. Trimming cost V 2 bases and J 2 bases; bases outside gene matches: 5. Germline values: CDR1 MNHNY, CDR2 SVGAGI (reference sequence). The CDR3 is 16 residues long. Study-wide points: It was in a later analysis that TCR association rates were seen to vary by HLA locus, highest for DRB1 and lowest for HLA-C. Sequences of the TCR beta chain were said to predict the HLA-A and HLA-B alleles of most subjects accurately.

The chain links TRBV6-6 to TRBJ2-3; 9 bases line up with TRBD1. The source is a human donor in good health. The material sequenced was PBMCs. CDR3 residues: CASSYGTGLTTDTQYF. CDR3 sequence (DNA): TGTGCCAGCAGTTACGGGACAGGGCTAACCACAGATACGCAGTATTTT.